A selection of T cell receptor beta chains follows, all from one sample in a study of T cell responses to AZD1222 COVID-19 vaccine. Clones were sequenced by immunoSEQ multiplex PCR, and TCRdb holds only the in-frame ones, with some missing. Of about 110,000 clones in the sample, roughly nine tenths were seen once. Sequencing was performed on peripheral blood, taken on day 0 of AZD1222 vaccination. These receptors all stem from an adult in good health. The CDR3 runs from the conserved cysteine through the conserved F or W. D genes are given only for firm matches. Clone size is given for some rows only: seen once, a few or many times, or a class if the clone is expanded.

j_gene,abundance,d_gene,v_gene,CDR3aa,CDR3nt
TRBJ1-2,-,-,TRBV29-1,CSAYPEEEDGYTF,TGCAGCGCCTATCCTGAGGAGGAGGATGGCTACACCTTC
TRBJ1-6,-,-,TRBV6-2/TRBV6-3,CASSSTPTGSRVTAPLHF,TGTGCCAGCAGTTCGACTCCGACAGGATCGCGAGTTACCGCACCCCTCCACTTT
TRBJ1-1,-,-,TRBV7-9,CASSLDGGNTEAFF,TGTGCCAGCAGCTTAGACGGTGGGAACACTGAAGCTTTCTTT
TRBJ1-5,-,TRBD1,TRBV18,CASSPPGQGGIQPQHF,TGTGCCAGCTCACCACCGGGACAGGGAGGCATTCAGCCCCAGCATTTT
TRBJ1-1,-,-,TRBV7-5,CVRSSQNTEAFF,TGTGTCAGAAGCTCTCAGAACACTGAAGCTTTCTTT
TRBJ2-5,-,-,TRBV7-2,CASSLAGTAQETQYF,TGTGCCAGCAGCTTAGCGGGGACCGCACAAGAGACCCAGTACTTC
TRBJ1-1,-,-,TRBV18,CASSPPGTANTEAFF,TGTGCCAGCTCACCTCCCGGGACGGCGAACACTGAAGCTTTCTTT
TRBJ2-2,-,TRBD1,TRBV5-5,CASSWDRGSYTGELFF,TGTGCCAGCAGTTGGGACAGGGGGTCCTATACCGGGGAGCTGTTTTTT
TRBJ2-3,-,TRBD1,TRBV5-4,CASSFGQGGTDTQYF,TGTGCCAGCAGCTTCGGACAGGGAGGCACAGATACGCAGTATTTT
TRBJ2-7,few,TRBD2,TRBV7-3,CASGTGGTYEQYF,TGTGCCAGCGGGACGGGGGGGACGTACGAGCAGTACTTC
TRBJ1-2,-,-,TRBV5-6,CASSLQGDDGYTF,TGTGCCAGCAGCTTGCAGGGAGACGATGGCTACACCTTC
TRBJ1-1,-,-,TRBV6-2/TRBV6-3,CASSYHSPGTEAFF,TGTGCCAGCAGTTACCACTCCCCGGGGACTGAAGCTTTCTTT
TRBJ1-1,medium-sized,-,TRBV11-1,CASSLGHLNTEAFF,TGTGCCAGCAGCTTAGGACATTTGAACACTGAAGCTTTCTTT
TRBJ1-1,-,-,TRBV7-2,CASSPGQLNTEAFF,TGTGCCAGCAGCCCGGGACAATTGAACACTGAAGCTTTCTTT
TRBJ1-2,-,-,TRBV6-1,CASSEGMAAGYGYTF,TGTGCCAGCAGTGAAGGAATGGCAGCTGGCTATGGCTACACCTTC
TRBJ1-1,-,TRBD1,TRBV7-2,CASRFSPGTAEAFF,TGTGCCAGCAGGTTTAGCCCCGGGACAGCTGAAGCTTTCTTT
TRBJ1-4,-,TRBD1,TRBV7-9,CASTRGLAEKLFF,TGTGCCAGCACCAGGGGGTTGGCTGAAAAACTGTTTTTT
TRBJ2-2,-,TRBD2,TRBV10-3,CATRPTSGGVDTGELFF,TGTGCCACCCGACCTACTAGCGGGGGGGTGGACACCGGGGAGCTGTTTTTT
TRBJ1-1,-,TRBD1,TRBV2,CASRTGPGNTEAFF,TGTGCCAGCAGGACAGGGCCGGGTAACACTGAAGCTTTCTTT
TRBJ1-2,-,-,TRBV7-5,CARSARYHGYTF,TGTGCCAGAAGCGCACGGTACCATGGCTACACCTTC
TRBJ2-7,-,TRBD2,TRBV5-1,CASSLALAGGYEQYF,TGCGCCAGCAGCTTGGCCCTAGCGGGAGGCTACGAGCAGTACTTC
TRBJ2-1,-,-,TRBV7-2,CASSFGTNNEQFF,TGTGCCAGCAGCTTCGGGACCAACAATGAGCAGTTCTTC
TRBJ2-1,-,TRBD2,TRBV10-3,CAITPRAGLAGVEQFF,TGTGCCATCACCCCGAGGGCGGGACTAGCGGGAGTTGAGCAGTTCTTC
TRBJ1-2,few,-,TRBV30,CAWSTILVSFRGYTF,TGTGCCTGGAGTACGATTCTCGTGTCGTTCCGTGGCTACACCTTC
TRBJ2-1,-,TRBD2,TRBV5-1,CASSLSASGSSEQFF,TGCGCCAGCAGCTTAAGCGCTAGCGGGAGTTCTGAGCAGTTCTTC
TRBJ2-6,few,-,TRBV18,CASSPGVGGANVLTF,TGTGCCAGCTCACCGGGTGTAGGTGGGGCCAACGTCCTGACTTTC
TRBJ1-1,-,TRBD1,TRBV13,CASSSLTGHTEAFF,TGTGCCAGCAGCTCTTTGACAGGGCATACTGAAGCTTTCTTT
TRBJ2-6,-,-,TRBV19,CASSGPIFIAGANVLTF,TGTGCCAGTAGTGGCCCTATTTTCATAGCTGGGGCCAACGTCCTGACTTTC
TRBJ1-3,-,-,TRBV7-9,CASSRNSGNTIYF,TGTGCCAGTTCGCGGAACTCTGGAAACACCATATATTTT
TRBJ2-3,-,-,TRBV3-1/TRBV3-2,CASSYGLPGLDTQYF,TGTGCCAGCAGTTACGGACTCCCTGGCTTAGATACGCAGTATTTT
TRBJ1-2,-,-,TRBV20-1,CSASHGSYTF,TGCAGTGCTAGCCACGGGAGCTACACCTTC
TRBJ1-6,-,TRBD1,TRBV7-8,CASSFPPGQGFYSYNSPLHF,TGTGCCAGCAGCTTTCCTCCGGGACAGGGGTTTTACTCCTATAATTCACCCCTCCACTTT
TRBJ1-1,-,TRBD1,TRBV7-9,CASSLQGGTTEAFF,TGTGCCAGCAGCCTCCAGGGGGGGACCACTGAAGCTTTCTTT
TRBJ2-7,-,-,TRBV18,CASSPGGVRNEQYF,TGTGCCAGCTCACCGGGCGGGGTGCGGAACGAGCAGTACTTC
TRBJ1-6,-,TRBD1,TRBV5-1,CASSRQGDSYNSPLHF,TGCGCCAGCAGCCGACAGGGAGACTCCTATAATTCACCCCTCCACTTT
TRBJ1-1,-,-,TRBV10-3,CAIKPPGGGSNTEAFF,TGTGCCATCAAGCCTCCCGGGGGAGGATCGAACACTGAAGCTTTCTTT
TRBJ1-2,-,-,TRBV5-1,CASSQSGQSGYTF,TGCGCCAGCAGCCAATCAGGACAAAGTGGCTACACCTTC
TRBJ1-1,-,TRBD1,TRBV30,CARGDRVTEAFF,TGTGCCAGAGGGGACAGGGTCACTGAAGCTTTCTTT
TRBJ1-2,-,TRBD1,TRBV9,CASSPGDRGFYGYTF,TGTGCCAGCAGCCCGGGGGACAGGGGGTTTTATGGCTACACCTTC
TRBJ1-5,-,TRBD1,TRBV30,CAWSGGQSFSNQPQHF,TGTGCCTGGAGTGGGGGACAGTCCTTTAGCAATCAGCCCCAGCATTTT
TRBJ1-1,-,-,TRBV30,CAWLQGMFTEAFF,TGTGCCTGGTTACAGGGTATGTTTACTGAAGCTTTCTTT
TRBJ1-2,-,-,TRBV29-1,CSVSGTMALTQGYTF,TGCAGCGTTTCCGGGACCATGGCTCTGACCCAGGGCTACACCTTC
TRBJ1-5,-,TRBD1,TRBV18,CASSPAVTGGYSNQPQHF,TGTGCCAGCTCACCAGCTGTGACAGGGGGGTATAGCAATCAGCCCCAGCATTTT
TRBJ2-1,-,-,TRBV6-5,CASSGVLASNEQFF,TGTGCCAGCAGCGGCGTTCTGGCGAGCAATGAGCAGTTCTTC
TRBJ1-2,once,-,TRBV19,CASSTYDRAGYTF,TGTGCCAGTAGTACCTACGACAGAGCTGGCTACACCTTC
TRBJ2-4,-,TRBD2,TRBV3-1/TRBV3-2,CASSLGGGLAQAIQYF,TGTGCCAGCAGCCTAGGGGGGGGACTAGCGCAGGCCATTCAGTACTTC
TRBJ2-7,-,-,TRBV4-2,CASSPAIQGYEQYF,TGTGCCAGCAGCCCAGCAATCCAGGGCTACGAGCAGTACTTC
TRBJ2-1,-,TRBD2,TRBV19,CASSILASGMTYNEQFF,TGTGCCAGTAGTATATTGGCTAGCGGGATGACCTACAATGAGCAGTTCTTC